The T cell receptor beta chain described here comes from a study of T cells after posttransplantation cyclophosphamide. The table lists this clone with many counts. As yet, its antigen is unknown. The CDR3 contains 14 residues. The V end was cut by 6 bases, the J end by 7 bases, with 16 bases between. Germline V lookup: CDR1 MDHEN, CDR2 SYDVKM. This related bone marrow graft donor gave peripheral blood on the day of marrow donation. The study, taken as a whole, reports: Later blood repertoires were often dominated by clones from the donor CD8+ memory compartment. TRB overlap between skin or GI tissue T cells and blood was limited. After PTCy, TRB diversity resembled that of CNI/methotrexate controls.

Here immunoSEQ multiplex PCR was the method, and the copy in TCRdb shows in-frame clones only, minus some. Recorded here are 40,000 to 60,000 clones, none singletons. This chain uses TRBV28 with TRBJ2-1, with D perhaps TRBD2 (6 bases). This TCR came from a man aged 35 to 55 in good health, CMV-negative, and a related stem cell transplant donor. Sequencing input: PBMCs. The CDR3 spells CASRIPGAFNEQFF. CDR3 in DNA: TGTGCCAGCAGGATTCCGGGAGCTTTTAATGAGCAGTTCTTC.